This TCR beta chain was documented in a study of beta chain features in type 1 diabetes. This clone was recorded a few times. Its target is unknown. This CDR3 comprises 19 residues. The germline CDR1 and CDR2 sequences are SGDLS and YYNGEE. V trimming: 3 bases; J trimming: 0 bases; junction bases outside the gene matches: 10. Study-level findings and limits: Moderate yet significant TCRB CDR3 shortening was seen in Type 1 diabetes patients in all four CD4+ subsets.

Isolated RNA was reverse transcribed in full, so expressed TCRB transcripts were sequenced. Profiled with immunoSEQ multiplex PCR; TCRdb holds only in-frame clones, not every one. The profile shows about 99,000 clones, 28% of them singletons. The chain links TRBV9 to TRBJ2-6; TRBD1 matches 9 bases. The sequenced material came from central memory CD4+ T cells from blood. The sequence was obtained from a woman under 30 with type 1 diabetes. CDR3 amino acids: CASSERRDRANSGANVLTF. The CDR3 coding sequence is TGTGCCAGCAGCGAACGGAGGGACAGGGCCAACTCTGGGGCCAACGTCCTGACTTTC.